These 28 T cell receptor beta chains share one sample of origin, sequenced in a study of blood T cell repertoires in COVID-19. The protocol was immunoSEQ multiplex PCR, while the TCRdb copy is restricted to in-frame clones and leaves out a portion. The table lists about 230,000 clones, around 83% of them singletons, with about 1.4% in the top ten. The sequenced sample was peripheral blood. The source of these receptors is a woman in her forties who had recovered from COVID-19.

The chain recombines TRBV6-5 with TRBJ1-5; D uncertain. The length of the CDR3 is 13 residues. V lost 0 bases and J 11 bases, leaving 11 bases between the germline ends. The germline V gene encodes CDR1 MNHEY and CDR2 SVGAGI. CDR3 DNA sequence: TGTGCCAGCAGTTACTCGTACCGCGGAGCCCAGCATTTT. Amino acid sequence: CASSYSYRGAQHF.

This clone came up many times. The chain joins TRBV2 to TRBJ1-2, with a possible D match to TRBD1 (6 bases). V lost 7 bases, J lost 7 bases, and 13 bases lay in between. CDR1 and CDR2 from the germline V gene are SNHLY and FYNNEI. The CDR3 runs 12 residues. Written as DNA, the CDR3 is TGTGCCAGCAACCCACAGGGAAGTGGCTACACCTTC. This encodes CASNPQGSGYTF.

Only a few counts were recorded for this clone. The rearrangement joins TRBV3-1 (or the pseudogene TRBV3-2) to TRBJ1-2; the D gene is possibly TRBD1 (6 bases). Per the germline V gene, CDR1 is LGHDT and CDR2 is YNNKEL (reference sequence). The germline V and J ends were trimmed by 4 bases and 7 bases, with 16 bases remaining between them. The CDR3 is 14 residues long. CDR3 sequence: CASSPYRVVGGYTF. The CDR3 nucleotides read TGTGCCAGCAGCCCCTACAGGGTCGTGGGTGGCTACACCTTC.

J is TRBJ1-2 and V is TRBV4-1; 10 bases match TRBD1. In germline, CDR1 is MGHRA, CDR2 YSYEKL. The junction had 4 bases not matched to a gene; V was cut back by 4 bases and J by 2 bases. CDR3 length: 15 residues. The CDR3 DNA follows: TGCGCCAGCAGCCCCGGACAGGGGGAGAACTATGGCTACACCTTC. It codes for CASSPGQGENYGYTF.

This clone was recorded at least ten times. V and J are TRBV4-2 and TRBJ1-2; D is undetermined. Germline CDR1 LGHNA, CDR2 YNFKEQ. This CDR3 is 17 amino acids long. Trimming removed 4 bases from V and 0 bases from J, with 18 bases in between. CDR3 protein: CASSPTQRYATNYGYTF. As DNA, the CDR3 is TGTGCCAGCAGCCCAACCCAACGGTACGCTACTAACTATGGCTACACCTTC.

The chain links TRBV15 to TRBJ1-1; possible D gene TRBD1, 6 bases. In germline, CDR1 is LNHNV, CDR2 YYDKDF (reference sequence). V lost 3 bases and J 0 bases, leaving 8 bases between the germline ends. The CDR3 has 14 amino acids. Here the CDR3 reads CATSRGTLNTEAFF. CDR3 bases: TGTGCCACCAGCAGGGGGACACTGAACACTGAAGCTTTCTTT.

CDR3 in amino acids: CASADSVSGNTIYF. In nucleotides, the CDR3 is TGTGCCAGCGCGGACAGCGTCTCTGGAAACACCATATATTTT. This chain joins TRBV7-9 and TRBJ1-3; D perhaps matches TRBD1 (6 bases). V was pared by 8 bases and J by 0 bases, with 11 bases between. The CDR3 covers 14 residues. Germline V gives CDR1 SEHNR, CDR2 FQNEAQ (reference sequence).

This clone was recorded only once. V is TRBV11-3 and J is TRBJ2-1; D is unclear. Germline lookup yields CDR1 SGHNT and CDR2 YENEEA. V was shortened by 1 base and J by 7 bases, with 8 bases between the two germline ends. This CDR3 region has 13 residues. Here the CDR3 DNA reads TGTGCCAGCAGCTTAGTCGGCAGGAATGAGCAGTTCTTC. Translated: CASSLVGRNEQFF.

The chain is built from TRBV18 and TRBJ1-2, with no clear D. Trimming cost V 2 bases and J 7 bases, with 5 bases left between them. Germline V gene data show CDR1 as KGHSH and CDR2 as LQKENI. This CDR3 has 11 residues. The chain's CDR3 is CASSPGGGYTF. The DNA for the CDR3 is TGTGCCAGCTCACCAGGCGGTGGCTACACCTTC.

V gene TRBV15 combines with J gene TRBJ2-1, with a possible D match to TRBD2 (7 bases). Trimming removed 0 bases at V and 4 bases at J, with 13 bases between. The CDR3 sequence is 16 residues long. Germline CDR1 LNHNV, CDR2 YYDKDF (reference sequence). In nucleotides, the CDR3 is TGTGCCACCAGCAGAGATTTGGGGGGGGCTTACAATGAGCAGTTCTTC. It is translated as CATSRDLGGAYNEQFF.

The chain carries TRBV10-3 and TRBJ1-5; D is perhaps TRBD1 (6 bases). Germline V CDR1 and CDR2: ENHRY, SYGVKD. CDR3 length equals 14 residues. Trimming took 2 bases from V and 3 from J, leaving 8 bases between them. The CDR3 spells CAISETGFNQPQHF. The CDR3, as DNA: TGTGCCATCAGTGAGACAGGGTTCAATCAGCCCCAGCATTTT.

This rearrangement joins TRBV18 to TRBJ1-4; D perhaps matches TRBD1 (5 bases). The CDR3 sequence is 15 residues long. The V gene lost 2 bases and the J gene lost 4 bases, with 11 bases spanning the gap. Germline V gives CDR1 KGHSH, CDR2 LQKENI. Written as DNA, the CDR3 is TGTGCCAGCTCACCATACGACAGAATTAATGAAAAACTGTTTTTT. Its protein is CASSPYDRINEKLFF.

This clone appeared many times. This rearrangement joins TRBV6-4 to TRBJ2-3; TRBD2 agrees at 11 bases. The CDR3 sequence is 16 residues long. Unmatched junction bases numbered 1, after V lost 2 bases and J lost 0 bases. Germline assignment: CDR1 MRHNA and CDR2 SNTAGT. CDR3 nucleotides: TGTGCCAGCAGTGACCTAGCGGGGGGTAGCACAGATACGCAGTATTTT. The encoded protein is CASSDLAGGSTDTQYF.

This clone was detected only a few times. The V gene is TRBV5-8, the J gene TRBJ1-2; D is uncertain. CDR1 and CDR2 (germline): SGHTS, YDEGEE. The CDR3 runs to 16 residues. Trimming stripped 4 bases from V and 6 bases from J, with 22 bases between. Here the CDR3 DNA reads TGTGCCAGCAGCCCGGAGTTCGGGGTCGCGACCCATGGCTACACCTTC. It encodes CASSPEFGVATHGYTF.

The V call is TRBV19, the J call TRBJ2-4; TRBD2 agrees at 9 bases. CDR1 is LNHDA, CDR2 SQIVND, per germline (reference sequence). This CDR3 spans 16 amino acids. Germline trimming cut 4 bases from V and 13 bases from J; bases unmatched to any gene: 17. DNA of the CDR3: TGTGCCAGTAGTACCCGGCGCGTGACAGAGCGGGGGGAGCAGTACTTC. Translated, it gives CASSTRRVTERGEQYF.

The chain combines TRBV19 with TRBJ1-4, with a tentative D call TRBD1 (6 bases). V lost 4 bases and J lost 10, with 22 bases in between. CDR1 and CDR2 (germline): LNHDA, SQIVND (reference sequence). This CDR3 contains 16 residues. The CDR3 sequence: CASSTRQEPGGGKLFF. CDR3 DNA sequence: TGTGCCAGTAGTACTAGACAGGAACCGGGTGGCGGAAAACTGTTTTTT.

The chain is built from TRBV6-5 and TRBJ1-3; 7 bases fit TRBD1. Germline V gene data show CDR1 as MNHEY and CDR2 as SVGAGI. The CDR3 loop spans 14 amino acids. After removal of 8 bases from V and 3 bases from J, the junction contained 7 bases not matched to a gene. For the CDR3, the DNA is TGTGCCAGCGGGGACAGCCTTTATGGAAACACCATATATTTT. Protein sequence: CASGDSLYGNTIYF.

V gene TRBV11-3 combines with J gene TRBJ2-7; 8 bases are a match to TRBD1. The V gene end was trimmed by 1 base and the J gene end by 1 base; junction bases not matched to a gene: 0. This CDR3 region has 14 residues. Germline V gene data show CDR1 as SGHNT and CDR2 as YENEEA. CDR3 in amino acids: CASSLGTGSYEQYF. In DNA, the CDR3 is TGTGCCAGCAGCTTAGGGACAGGGTCCTACGAGCAGTACTTC. Drawing the rest from reference TRBV11-3 and TRBJ2-7, the complete variable domain is EAGVVQSPRYKIIEKKQPVAFWCNPISGHNTLYWYLQNLGQGPELLIRYENEEAVDDSQLPKDRFSAERLKGVDSTLKIQPAELGDSAVYLCASSLGTGSYEQYFGPGTRLTVT.

The chain carries TRBV9 and TRBJ2-2, with 9 bases identical to TRBD2. Germline trimming cut 3 bases from V and 6 bases from J; bases unmatched to any gene: 6. CDR1 and CDR2 from the germline V gene are SGDLS and YYNGEE. This CDR3 has 15 residues. The CDR3 sequence is CASSARGGAAGELFF. The DNA for the CDR3 is TGTGCCAGCAGCGCTCGCGGGGGGGCGGCCGGGGAGCTGTTTTTT.

The chain is built from TRBV15 and TRBJ1-3, with unresolved D. The CDR3 spans 14 residues. Germline CDR1 and CDR2: LNHNV and YYDKDF (reference sequence). V was clipped by 3 bases and J by 0 bases, with 6 bases between them. CDR3 coding DNA: TGTGCCACCAGCAGCGGGGTCTCTGGAAACACCATATATTTT. This sequence encodes CATSSGVSGNTIYF.

This chain uses TRBV10-3 with TRBJ2-3, with a possible D match to TRBD1 (7 bases). Between the trimmed V and J ends, which lost 6 bases and 2 bases, there was a span of 15 bases. The CDR3 has 15 residues. CDR1 and CDR2 (germline): ENHRY, SYGVKD. The CDR3 DNA reads TGTGCCATCAGCCCGGCAGGGGGGACCACAGATACGCAGTATTTT. It translates to CAISPAGGTTDTQYF.

V and J are TRBV25-1 and TRBJ1-2; possibly TRBD1 for D (5 bases). The CDR3 is 17 residues long. The V gene lost 0 bases and the J gene lost 4 bases, with 18 bases spanning the gap. Germline V lookup: CDR1 MGHDK, CDR2 SYGVNS. The CDR3 loop is CASSEYRPGLRSYGYTF. The CDR3 coding sequence is TGTGCCAGCAGTGAATATAGACCGGGACTAAGGAGCTATGGCTACACCTTC.

This clone was seen only once. The rearrangement uses TRBV3-1 (or the pseudogene TRBV3-2) and TRBJ1-4; no definite D call. CDR1 and CDR2 from the germline V gene are LGHDT and YNNKEL (reference sequence). Trimming left V 6 bases short and J 5 bases short, with 16 bases between. The CDR3 spans 15 residues. Written as DNA, the CDR3 is TGTGCCAGCAGAGCCGACACGGGGTTGAATGAAAAACTGTTTTTT. This codes for CASRADTGLNEKLFF.

The chain combines TRBV5-1 with TRBJ2-2, with D possibly matching TRBD2 (7 bases). V was pared by 4 bases and J by 3 bases, with 19 bases between. The length of the CDR3 is 17 residues. Per germline, CDR1 SGHRS and CDR2 YFSETQ. The CDR3 DNA follows: TGCGCCAGCAGCCAAAACCGCAGGGGAGGGGACACCGGGGAGCTGTTTTTT. It is translated as CASSQNRRGGDTGELFF.

The chain links TRBV10-1 to TRBJ2-3, with a tentative D call TRBD2 (6 bases). Germline V gene lookup returns CDR1 WNHNN and CDR2 SYGVQD (reference sequence). The CDR3 totals 13 residues. V was cut by 5 bases and J by 7 bases, with 13 bases left in between. CDR3 region: CASSLGGENTQYF. The CDR3, as DNA: TGCGCCAGCAGTTTAGGCGGGGAGAATACGCAGTATTTT.

The rearrangement joins TRBV5-1 to TRBJ2-3; D unclear. This CDR3 spans 18 amino acids. Trimming cost V 4 bases and J 0 bases, with 21 bases left between them. Germline V gives CDR1 SGHRS, CDR2 YFSETQ. This CDR3 is CASSLPLDPESSTDTQYF. The CDR3 nucleotides are TGCGCCAGCAGCCTTCCCCTTGATCCGGAGAGTAGCACAGATACGCAGTATTTT.

The rearrangement links TRBV7-3 to TRBJ2-3; D is undetermined. The CDR3 covers 12 residues. V lost 1 base, J lost 5 bases, and 4 bases lay in between. CDR1 is SGHTA, CDR2 FQGTGA, per germline. The CDR3 here is CASSLNGDTQYF. In DNA form, the CDR3 reads TGTGCCAGCAGCTTAAACGGAGATACGCAGTATTTT.

V usage is TRBV7-9 and J usage is TRBJ1-4, with 10 bases fitting TRBD1. The germline CDR1 and CDR2 sequences are SEHNR and FQNEAQ (reference sequence). V was clipped by 3 bases and J by 8 bases; unmatched bases: 3. This CDR3 has 14 amino acids. CDR3 in DNA: TGTGCCAGCAGCTTCGGGACAGGGGAAGAAAAACTGTTTTTT. Its protein product is CASSFGTGEEKLFF.